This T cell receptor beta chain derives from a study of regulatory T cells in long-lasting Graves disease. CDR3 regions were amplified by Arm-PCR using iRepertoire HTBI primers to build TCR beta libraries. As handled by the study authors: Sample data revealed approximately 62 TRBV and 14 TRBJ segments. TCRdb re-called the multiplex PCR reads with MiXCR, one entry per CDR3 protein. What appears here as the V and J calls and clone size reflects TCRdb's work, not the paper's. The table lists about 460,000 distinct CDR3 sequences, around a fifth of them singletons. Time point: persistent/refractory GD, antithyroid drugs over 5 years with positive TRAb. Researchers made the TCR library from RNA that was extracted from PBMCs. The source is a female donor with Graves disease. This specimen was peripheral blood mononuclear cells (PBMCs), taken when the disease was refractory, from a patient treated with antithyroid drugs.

The CDR3 bases are TGTGCCAGCAGCCCCCGCCCGAACAATGAGCAGTTCTTC. Amino acids: CASSPRPNNEQFF. This rearrangement joins TRBV9 to TRBJ2-1; no definite D call. Germline CDR1 is SGDLS and CDR2 is YYNGEE. Trimming took off 4 bases at V and 5 bases at J, with 10 bases between the two ends. The CDR3 is 13 residues long. Full variable domain (rest looked up from reference TRBV9 and TRBJ2-1): DSGVTQTPKHLITATGQRVTLRCSPRSGDLSVYWYQQSLDQGLQFLIQYYNGEERAKGNILERFSAQQFPDLHSELNLSSLELGDSALYFCASSPRPNNEQFFGPGTRLTVL.